The sequence of this T cell receptor (beta chain) was determined in a study of Ad26.COV2.S vaccination and SARS-CoV-2 variants. Whole-study context: Into the muscle, Ad26.COV2.S was dosed once or twice, 56 days apart. Study-level findings and limits: TCR breadth and depth analyses may have underestimated total T cell responses. People who got the vaccine had more spike-specific TCR breadth than people who got placebo. Comparability of non-spike TCR breadth was observed across vaccine and placebo recipients.

The CDR3 is made up of 16 amino acids. CDR1 and CDR2 (germline): LGHNA, YNFKEQ. Trimming removed 2 bases from V and 6 bases from J; junction bases left unmatched: 4. Indicated treatment: over 15 received Ad26.COV2.S at low or high dose, single or two shots; several received placebo; per-sample allocation not given. Day 63 following the first vaccine or placebo injection was when the samples were taken. Assay used: immunoSEQ multiplex PCR; TCRdb lists only in-frame clones, some missing. The sample has more than 300,000 clones, around four fifths seen once. In regard to this clone: No antigen is known for it.

The clonotype comes from a person aged 18 to 65 who received the Ad26.COV2.S COVID-19 vaccine or a placebo. The starting material was peripheral blood, obtained in a trial of Ad26.COV2.S vaccine versus placebo. J is TRBJ2-2 and V is TRBV4-2; 12 bases fit TRBD1. The DNA for the CDR3 is TGTGCCAGCAGCCAATCGGGACAGGGGGCTCCCGGGGAGCTGTTTTTT. Amino acid sequence: CASSQSGQGAPGELFF.